This T cell receptor beta chain was obtained from a study of CD8+CD57+ T cells in acquired aplastic anemia. Whole-study context: When averaged, DNA from sorted CD4+ and CD8+ cells came to about 2.9 ug. Roughly 10.8 million reads were obtained on average for healthy donor CD4+ cells. Study conclusions and caveats: Patients and controls were not found to differ significantly in CD8+ Simpson's diversity.

The study profiled TCR beta VDJ and CDR3 using genomic DNA as template. A single record per CDR3 protein comes from TCRdb applying MiXCR to the reads. The sample has roughly 170,000 distinct CDR3 sequences; roughly 63% are singletons. Trimming removed 5 bases at V and 1 base at J, with 8 bases between. This CDR3 region has 13 residues. CDR1 and CDR2 from the germline V gene are SEHNR and FQNEAQ (reference sequence). Points on this clonotype: What it binds is unknown.

This receptor was taken from a human donor in good health. The gene calls are TRBV7-9 and TRBJ2-5; tentatively, D is TRBD2 (5 bases). The sample taken for sequencing was sorted CD4+, CD8+, or CD8+CD57+ T cells (not recorded which) from PBMCs. The CDR3, as DNA: TGTGCCAGCAGCCCGCGGGTCCAAGAGACCCAGTACTTC. Protein: CASSPRVQETQYF.